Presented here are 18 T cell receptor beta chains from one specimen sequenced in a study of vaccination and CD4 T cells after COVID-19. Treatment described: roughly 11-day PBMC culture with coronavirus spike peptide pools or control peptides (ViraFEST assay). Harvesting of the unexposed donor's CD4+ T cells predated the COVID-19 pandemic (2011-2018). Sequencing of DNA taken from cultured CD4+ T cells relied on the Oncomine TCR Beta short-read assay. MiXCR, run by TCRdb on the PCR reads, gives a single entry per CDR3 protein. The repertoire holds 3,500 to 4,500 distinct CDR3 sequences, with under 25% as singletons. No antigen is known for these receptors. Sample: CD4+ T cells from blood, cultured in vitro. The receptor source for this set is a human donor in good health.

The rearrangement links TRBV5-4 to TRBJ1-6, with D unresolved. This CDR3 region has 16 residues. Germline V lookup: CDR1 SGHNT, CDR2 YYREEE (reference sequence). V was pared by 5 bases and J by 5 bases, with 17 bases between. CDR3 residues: CASRRLGFQDNSPLHF. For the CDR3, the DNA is TGTGCCAGCAGGCGTCTTGGGTTTCAGGATAATTCACCCCTCCACTTT.

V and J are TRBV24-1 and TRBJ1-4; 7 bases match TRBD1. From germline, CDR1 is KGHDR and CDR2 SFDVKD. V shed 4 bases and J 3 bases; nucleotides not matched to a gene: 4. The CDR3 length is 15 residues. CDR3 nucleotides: TGTGCCACCAGTGACCCCGGACAGGCTAATGAAAAACTGTTTTTT. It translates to CATSDPGQANEKLFF.

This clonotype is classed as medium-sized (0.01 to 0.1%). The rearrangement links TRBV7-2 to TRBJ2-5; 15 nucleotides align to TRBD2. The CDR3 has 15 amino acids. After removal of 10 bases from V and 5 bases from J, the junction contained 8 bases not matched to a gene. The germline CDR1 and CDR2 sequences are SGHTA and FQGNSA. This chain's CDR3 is CATGLAGGPWETQYF. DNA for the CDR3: TGTGCCACCGGACTAGCGGGGGGGCCGTGGGAGACCCAGTACTTC.

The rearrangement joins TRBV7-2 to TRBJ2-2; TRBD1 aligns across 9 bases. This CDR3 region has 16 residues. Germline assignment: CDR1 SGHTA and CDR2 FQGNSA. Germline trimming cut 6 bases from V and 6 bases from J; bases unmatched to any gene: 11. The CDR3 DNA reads TGTGCCAGCAGAAATAAGTGGACAGGGGTGGCCGGGGAGCTGTTTTTT. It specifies CASRNKWTGVAGELFF.

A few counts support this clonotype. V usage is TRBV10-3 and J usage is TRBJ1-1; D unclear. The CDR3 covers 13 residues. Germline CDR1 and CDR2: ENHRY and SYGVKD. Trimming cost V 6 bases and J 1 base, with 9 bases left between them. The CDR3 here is CAISLERNTEAFF. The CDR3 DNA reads TGTGCCATCAGCCTGGAAAGGAACACTGAAGCTTTCTTT.

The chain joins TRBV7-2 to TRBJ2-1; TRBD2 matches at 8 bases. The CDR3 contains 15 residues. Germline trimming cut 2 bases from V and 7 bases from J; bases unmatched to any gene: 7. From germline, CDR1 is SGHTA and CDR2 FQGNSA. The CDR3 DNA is TGTGCCAGCAGCTTAAAAGCGGGAGAAAGGAATGAGCAGTTCTTC. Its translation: CASSLKAGERNEQFF. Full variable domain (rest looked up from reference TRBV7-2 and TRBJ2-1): GAGVSQSPSNKVTEKGKDVELRCDPISGHTALYWYRQSLGQGLEFLIYFQGNSAPDKSGLPSDRFSAERTGGSVSTLTIQRTQQEDSAVYLCASSLKAGERNEQFFGPGTRLTVL.

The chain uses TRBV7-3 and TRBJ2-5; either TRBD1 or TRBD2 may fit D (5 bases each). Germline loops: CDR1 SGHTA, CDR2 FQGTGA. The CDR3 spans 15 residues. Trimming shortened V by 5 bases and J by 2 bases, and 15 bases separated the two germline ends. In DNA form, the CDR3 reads TGTGCCAGCAGCCGCGCCGGGGCGGCACAAGAGACCCAGTACTTC. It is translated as CASSRAGAAQETQYF.

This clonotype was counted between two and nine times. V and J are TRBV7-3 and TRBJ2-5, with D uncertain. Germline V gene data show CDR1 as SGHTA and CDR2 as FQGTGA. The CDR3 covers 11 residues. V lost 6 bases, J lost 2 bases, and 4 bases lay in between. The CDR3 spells CASRTQETQYF. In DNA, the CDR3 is TGTGCCAGCAGGACACAAGAGACCCAGTACTTC.

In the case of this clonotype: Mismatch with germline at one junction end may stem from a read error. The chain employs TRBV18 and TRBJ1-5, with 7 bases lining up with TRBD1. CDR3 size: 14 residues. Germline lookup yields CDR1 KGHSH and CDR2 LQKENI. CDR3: CASSPVGGNQPQHF. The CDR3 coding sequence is TGTGCCAGCTCACCGGTAGGGGGCAACCAGCCCCAGCATTTT. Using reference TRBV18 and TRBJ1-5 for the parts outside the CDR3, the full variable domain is NAGVMQNPRHLVRRRGQEARLRCSPMKGHSHVYWYRQLPEEGLKFMVYLQKENIIDESGMPKERFSAEFPKEGPSILRIQQVVRGDSAAYFCASSPVGGNQPQHFGDGTRLSIL.

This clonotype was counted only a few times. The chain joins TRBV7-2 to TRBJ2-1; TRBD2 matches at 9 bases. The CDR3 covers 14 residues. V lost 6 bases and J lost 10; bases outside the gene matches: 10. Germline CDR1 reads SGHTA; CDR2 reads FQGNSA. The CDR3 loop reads CASRPAGGHLEQFF. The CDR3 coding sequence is TGTGCCAGCAGGCCAGCGGGAGGCCACCTGGAGCAGTTCTTC.

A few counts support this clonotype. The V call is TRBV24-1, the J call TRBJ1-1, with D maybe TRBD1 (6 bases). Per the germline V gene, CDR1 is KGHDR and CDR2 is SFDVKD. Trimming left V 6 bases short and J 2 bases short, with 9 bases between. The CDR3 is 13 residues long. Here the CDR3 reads CATSTGTNTEAFF. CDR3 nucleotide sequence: TGTGCCACCAGTACCGGGACAAACACTGAAGCTTTCTTT.

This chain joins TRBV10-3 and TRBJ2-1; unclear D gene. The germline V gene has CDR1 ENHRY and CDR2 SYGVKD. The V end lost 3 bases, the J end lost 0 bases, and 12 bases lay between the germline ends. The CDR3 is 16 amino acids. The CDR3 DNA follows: TGTGCCATCAGTGACCCCGGGTTTGGCTCCTACAATGAGCAGTTCTTC. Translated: CAISDPGFGSYNEQFF.

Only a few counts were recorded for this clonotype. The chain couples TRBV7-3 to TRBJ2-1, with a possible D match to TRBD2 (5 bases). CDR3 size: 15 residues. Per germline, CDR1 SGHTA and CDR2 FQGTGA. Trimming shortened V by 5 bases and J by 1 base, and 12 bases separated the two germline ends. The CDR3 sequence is CASSPQRFSYNEQFF. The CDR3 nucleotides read TGTGCCAGCAGCCCTCAGCGGTTTTCCTACAATGAGCAGTTCTTC.

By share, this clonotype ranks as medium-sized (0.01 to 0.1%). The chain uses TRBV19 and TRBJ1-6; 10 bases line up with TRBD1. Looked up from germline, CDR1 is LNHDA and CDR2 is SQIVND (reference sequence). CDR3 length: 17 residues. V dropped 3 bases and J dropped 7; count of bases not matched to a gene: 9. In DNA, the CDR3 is TGTGCCAGTAGTATGACAGGGGGCGCGGGTTACAATTCACCCCTCCACTTT. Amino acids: CASSMTGGAGYNSPLHF.

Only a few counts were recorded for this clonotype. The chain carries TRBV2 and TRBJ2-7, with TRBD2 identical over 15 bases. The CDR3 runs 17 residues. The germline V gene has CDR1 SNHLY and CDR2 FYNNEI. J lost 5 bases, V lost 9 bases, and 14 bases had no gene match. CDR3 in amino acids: CASTKSLGTSGRHEQYF. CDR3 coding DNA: TGTGCCAGTACTAAATCCCTAGGGACTAGCGGGAGGCACGAGCAGTACTTC.

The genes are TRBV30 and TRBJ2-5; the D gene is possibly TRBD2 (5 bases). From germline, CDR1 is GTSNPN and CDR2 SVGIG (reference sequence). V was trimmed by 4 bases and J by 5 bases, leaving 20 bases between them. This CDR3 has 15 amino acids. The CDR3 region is CAWISGITPWETQYF. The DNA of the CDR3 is TGTGCCTGGATCTCGGGGATCACCCCTTGGGAGACCCAGTACTTC.

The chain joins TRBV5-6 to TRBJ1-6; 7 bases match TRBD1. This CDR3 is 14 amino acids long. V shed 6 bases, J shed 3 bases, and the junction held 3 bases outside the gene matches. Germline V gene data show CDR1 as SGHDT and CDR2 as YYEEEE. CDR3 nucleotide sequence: TGTGCCAGCAACGACAGGGACTATAATTCACCCCTCCACTTT. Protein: CASNDRDYNSPLHF.

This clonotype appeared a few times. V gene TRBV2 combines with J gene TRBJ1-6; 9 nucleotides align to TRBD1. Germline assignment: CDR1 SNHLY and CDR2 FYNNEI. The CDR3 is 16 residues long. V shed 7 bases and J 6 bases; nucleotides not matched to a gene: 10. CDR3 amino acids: CASITTGGAFNSPLHF. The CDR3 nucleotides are TGTGCCAGCATTACTACAGGGGGCGCGTTTAATTCACCCCTCCACTTT.